This T cell receptor (beta chain) was captured in a study of T cells after yellow fever vaccination. CDR3 length: 16 residues. Germline assignment: CDR1 SEHNR and CDR2 FQNEAQ (reference sequence). Trimming took 2 bases from V and 1 from J, leaving 14 bases between them. By 5'RACE template switching, TCR cDNA was produced, with a universal primer site and UMIs added in the process. TCRdb called the 5' RACE reads again in MiXCR, with one record for every CDR3 protein. This table has about 400,000 distinct CDR3 sequences, approximately 10% appearing once. The source material was PBMCs, sampled on the day of the first yellow fever vaccination. The receptor was derived from a man between 18 and 35 years old who received the YFV17D yellow fever vaccine. The chain recombines TRBV7-9 with TRBJ1-1; no clear D. This CDR3 reads CASSLPVRTTNTEAFF. CDR3 DNA: TGTGCCAGCAGCTTACCGGTGCGGACGACGAACACTGAAGCTTTCTTT. The full variable domain, its missing parts supplied by reference TRBV7-9 and TRBJ1-1, is DTGVSQNPRHKITKRGQNVTFRCDPISEHNRLYWYRQTLGQGPEFLTYFQNEAQLEKSRLLSDRFSAERPKGSFSTLEIQRTEQGDSAMYLCASSLPVRTTNTEAFFGQGTRLTVV.